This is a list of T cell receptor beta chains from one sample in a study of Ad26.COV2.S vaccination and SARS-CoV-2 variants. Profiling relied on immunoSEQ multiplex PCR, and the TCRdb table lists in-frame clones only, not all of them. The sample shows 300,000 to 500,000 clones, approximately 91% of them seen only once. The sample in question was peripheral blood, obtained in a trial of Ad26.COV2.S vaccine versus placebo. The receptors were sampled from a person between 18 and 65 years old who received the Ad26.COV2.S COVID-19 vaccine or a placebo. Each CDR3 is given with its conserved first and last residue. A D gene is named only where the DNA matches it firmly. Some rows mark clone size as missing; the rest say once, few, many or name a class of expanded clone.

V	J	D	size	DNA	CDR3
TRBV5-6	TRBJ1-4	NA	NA	TGTGCCAGCAGCTGGGGAGGGGGTAATGAAAAACTGTTTTTT	CASSWGGGNEKLFF
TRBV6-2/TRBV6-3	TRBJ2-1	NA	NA	TGTGCCAGCAGTCAATTAACCTACAATGAGCAGTTCTTC	CASSQLTYNEQFF
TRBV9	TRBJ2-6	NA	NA	TGTGCCAGCAGCGTAGTTGGAGGGCTTGTCTCTGGGGCCAACGTCCTGACTTTC	CASSVVGGLVSGANVLTF
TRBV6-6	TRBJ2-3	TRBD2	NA	TGTGCCAGCAGGAAGGGACTAACCACAGATACGCAGTATTTT	CASRKGLTTDTQYF
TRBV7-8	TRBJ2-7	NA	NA	TGTGCCAGCAGCCAAAAGCGGGTTTCGGGTGAGCAGTACTTC	CASSQKRVSGEQYF
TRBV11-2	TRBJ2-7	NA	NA	TGTGCCAGCAGCGCCGGGCCTTTCTACGAGCAGTACTTC	CASSAGPFYEQYF
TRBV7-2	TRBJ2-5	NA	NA	TGTGCCAGCAGCTCGGGACTTTTGCGGGAGACCCAGTACTTC	CASSSGLLRETQYF
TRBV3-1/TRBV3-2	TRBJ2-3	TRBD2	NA	TGTGCCAGCAGCCAGGCCACTCGGGCGGGGGGCACAGATACGCAGTATTTT	CASSQATRAGGTDTQYF
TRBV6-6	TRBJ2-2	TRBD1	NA	TGTGCCAGCAGTTACCTGGACAGGGAGGTAACCGGGGAGCTGTTTTTT	CASSYLDREVTGELFF
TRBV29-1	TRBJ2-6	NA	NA	TGCAGCGTTGAAGATCCCACCTGGGGGGCTGGGGCCAACGTCCTGACTTTC	CSVEDPTWGAGANVLTF
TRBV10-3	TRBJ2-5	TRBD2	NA	TGTGCCATCAGTGTCCCGGGACTAGCGGGGGCGGAGACCCAGTACTTC	CAISVPGLAGAETQYF
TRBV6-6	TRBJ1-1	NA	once	TGTGCCAGCAGTTACCGACGGGCCGGGGTCACTGAAGCTTTCTTT	CASSYRRAGVTEAFF
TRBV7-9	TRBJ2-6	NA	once	TGTGCCAGCAGCTTCACAATCCCTGGGGCCAACGTCCTGACTTTC	CASSFTIPGANVLTF
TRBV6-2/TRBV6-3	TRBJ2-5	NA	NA	TGTGCCAGCAGTCATCCTACAGGTTGGGGAGAGACCCAGTACTTC	CASSHPTGWGETQYF
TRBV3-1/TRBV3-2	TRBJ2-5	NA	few	TGTGCCAGCAGCCAAGATGTGTCCCGAGGGACCCAGTACTTC	CASSQDVSRGTQYF
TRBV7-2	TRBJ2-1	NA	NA	TGTGCCAGCAGCTTAGACCTATTCCAGAGCTCCTACAATGAGCAGTTCTTC	CASSLDLFQSSYNEQFF
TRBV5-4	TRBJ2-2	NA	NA	TGTGCCAGCAGCACTGTCCAGACCACCGGGGAGCTGTTTTTT	CASSTVQTTGELFF
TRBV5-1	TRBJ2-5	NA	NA	TGCGCCAGCAGCTCGCGCGCCGGACTGGAAGAGACCCAGTACTTC	CASSSRAGLEETQYF
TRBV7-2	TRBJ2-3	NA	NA	TGTGCCAGCAGCTTAGGGGGGCCCATGGGGGCAGATACGCAGTATTTT	CASSLGGPMGADTQYF
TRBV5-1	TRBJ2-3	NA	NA	TGCGCCAGCAGCTTGGGTGTGGCAGATACGCAGTATTTT	CASSLGVADTQYF
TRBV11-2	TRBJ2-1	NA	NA	TGTGCCAGCAGCTTACGGGGGAAGGTCGATTACAATGAGCAGTTCTTC	CASSLRGKVDYNEQFF
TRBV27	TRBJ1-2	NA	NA	TGTGCCAGCAGTTACTCTCCCGGCCATGGCTACACCTTC	CASSYSPGHGYTF
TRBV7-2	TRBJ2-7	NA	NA	TGTGCCAGCAGCCACGTCCCGGGGATTTCGTCCTACGAGCAGTACTTC	CASSHVPGISSYEQYF
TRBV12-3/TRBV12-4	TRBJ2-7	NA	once	TGTGCCAGCAGCCGAACAGGGATCCCCCAGCAGTACTTC	CASSRTGIPQQYF